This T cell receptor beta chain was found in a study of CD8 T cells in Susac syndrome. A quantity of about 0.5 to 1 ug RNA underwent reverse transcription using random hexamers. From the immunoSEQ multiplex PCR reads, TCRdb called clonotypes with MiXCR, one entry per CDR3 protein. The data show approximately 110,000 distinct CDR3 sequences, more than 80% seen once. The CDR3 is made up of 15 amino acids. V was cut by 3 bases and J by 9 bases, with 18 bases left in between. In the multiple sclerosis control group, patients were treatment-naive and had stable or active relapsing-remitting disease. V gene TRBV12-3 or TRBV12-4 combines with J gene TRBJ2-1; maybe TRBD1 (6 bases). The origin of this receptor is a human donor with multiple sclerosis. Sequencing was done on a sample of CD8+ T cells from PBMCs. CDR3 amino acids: CASSFRTGQWGEQFF. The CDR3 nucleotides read TGTGCCAGCAGTTTTCGAACAGGGCAGTGGGGTGAGCAGTTCTTC.